The 20 T cell receptor beta chains below all came from one sample that was sequenced in a study of follicular helper T cells after annual influenza vaccination. Time point meaning: 2014-2015 season, 7 days after vaccination. Sequenced by immunoSEQ multiplex PCR; TCRdb stores in-frame clones only, minus some. Among 8,000 to 10,000 clones listed, approximately 83% were seen once. Sample: CXCR5- memory CD4+ T cells sorted from blood, taken 7 days after influenza vaccination. These receptors were taken from an adult who received the influenza vaccine.

This chain links TRBV29-1 with TRBJ1-4, with 9 bases fitting TRBD1. Trimming took 3 bases from V and 8 from J; bases not matched to a gene: 1. Germline CDR1 is SQVTM and CDR2 is ANQGSEA. The CDR3 length is 12 residues. CDR3 in amino acids: CSVDTGGEKLFF. Here the CDR3 DNA reads TGCAGCGTTGACACAGGGGGCGAAAAACTGTTTTTT.

The rearrangement uses TRBV7-2 and TRBJ2-6; 10 bases agree with TRBD1. This CDR3 has 19 residues. V gave up 0 bases and J gave up 0 bases; unmatched junction bases: 5. Germline V gene lookup returns CDR1 SGHTA and CDR2 FQGNSA. CDR3 amino acids: CASSLAGTGEFSGANVLTF. The CDR3 DNA reads TGTGCCAGCAGCTTAGCCGGGACAGGGGAATTCTCTGGGGCCAACGTCCTGACTTTC.

This clone was seen only a few times. The V and J genes are TRBV7-9 and TRBJ1-2; D uncertain. Germline CDR1 and CDR2: SEHNR and FQNEAQ (reference sequence). Trimming cost V 3 bases and J 3 bases, with 5 bases left between them. The CDR3 totals 12 residues. The CDR3 DNA reads as TGTGCCAGCAGCTTCCTTGACTATGGCTACACCTTC. It translates to CASSFLDYGYTF.

This sequence joins TRBV7-2 and TRBJ1-1; D remains ambiguous. Trimming removed 5 bases at V and 11 bases at J, with 12 bases between. Germline assignment: CDR1 SGHTA and CDR2 FQGNSA. The CDR3 length is 11 residues. The CDR3 DNA reads TGTGCCAGCAGCGCCGTAGGTTTGGCTTTCTTT. It yields the protein CASSAVGLAFF.

V is TRBV7-2 and J is TRBJ1-1; 9 bases map to TRBD1. Germline V gene sequence: CDR1 SGHTA, CDR2 FQGNSA. This CDR3 comprises 13 residues. Trimming took 8 bases from V and 5 from J; bases not matched to a gene: 6. CDR3 residues: CASGTGWGTEAFF. In DNA, the CDR3 is TGTGCCAGCGGGACAGGGTGGGGGACTGAAGCTTTCTTT.

There are a few counts of this clone. The rearrangement links TRBV5-5 to TRBJ2-7; TRBD1 might be the D (6 bases). The V end was cut by 3 bases, the J end by 2 bases, with 12 bases between. The CDR3 consists of 14 residues. The germline V gene encodes CDR1 SGHKS and CDR2 YYEKEE (reference sequence). CDR3 region: CASSSRTVAYEQYF. As DNA, the CDR3 is TGTGCCAGCAGCTCCCGGACAGTAGCCTACGAGCAGTACTTC.

V gene TRBV2 combines with J gene TRBJ2-1; TRBD1 aligns across 11 bases. Germline V gene data show CDR1 as SNHLY and CDR2 as FYNNEI. J lost 6 bases, V lost 8 bases, and 3 bases had no gene match. The length of the CDR3 is 13 residues. This CDR3 is CASWTGGFNEQFF. Here the CDR3 DNA reads TGTGCCAGCTGGACAGGGGGCTTCAATGAGCAGTTCTTC.

The chain has TRBV5-1 and TRBJ2-1; the match to TRBD2 covers 12 bases. The V and J ends lost 2 bases and 13 bases, in that order; junction bases with no gene match: 10. The CDR3 has 15 amino acids. Germline V gene lookup returns CDR1 SGHRS and CDR2 YFSETQ. CDR3 sequence (DNA): TGCGCCAGCAGCTTTTCTAGCGGGGGGGCCCTGATACAGTTCTTC. This codes for CASSFSSGGALIQFF. Full variable domain (missing parts from reference TRBV5-1 and TRBJ2-1): KAGVTQTPRYLIKTRGQQVTLSCSPISGHRSVSWYQQTPGQGLQFLFEYFSETQRNKGNFPGRFSGRQFSNSRSEMNVSTLELGDSALYLCASSFSSGGALIQFFGPGTRLTVL.

The chain couples TRBV2 to TRBJ1-6; D unclear. Trimming took 4 bases from V and 4 from J, leaving 17 bases between them. CDR3 length: 17 residues. Germline values: CDR1 SNHLY, CDR2 FYNNEI. The CDR3 nucleotides are TGTGCCAGCAGTGTGCGGAGCACCTCGGGGTATAATTCACCCCTCCACTTT. Residues: CASSVRSTSGYNSPLHF.

The V and J genes are TRBV19 and TRBJ2-1, with a possible D match to TRBD2 (6 bases). V lost 5 bases to trimming and J lost 7 bases, with 18 bases between them. Germline CDR1 LNHDA, CDR2 SQIVND (reference sequence). CDR3 length equals 15 residues. CDR3 residues: CASSDQMDYRNEQFF. The CDR3 nucleotides read TGTGCCAGTAGTGACCAGATGGACTACCGTAATGAGCAGTTCTTC. Supplemented by reference TRBV19 and TRBJ2-1, the full variable domain reads DGGITQSPKYLFRKEGQNVTLSCEQNLNHDAMYWYRQDPGQGLRLIYYSQIVNDFQKGDIAEGYSVSREKKESFPLTVTSAQKNPTAFYLCASSDQMDYRNEQFFGPGTRLTVL.

J is TRBJ2-7 and V is TRBV7-2, with D possibly matching TRBD2 (5 bases). V gave up 3 bases and J gave up 3 bases, with 12 bases separating them. Per germline, CDR1 SGHTA and CDR2 FQGNSA. The CDR3 totals 14 residues. The CDR3 DNA sequence: TGTACCAGCAGCTTCACTAGAGGCCGCTACGAGCAGTACTTC. Translating it yields CTSSFTRGRYEQYF.

The V call is TRBV9, the J call TRBJ1-4; D call uncertain. The CDR3 totals 15 residues. Between the trimmed V and J ends, which lost 3 bases and 0 bases, there was a span of 9 bases. Germline V gene data show CDR1 as SGDLS and CDR2 as YYNGEE. The CDR3 is CASSGRDATNEKLFF. CDR3 bases: TGTGCCAGCAGCGGTCGCGATGCAACTAATGAAAAACTGTTTTTT.

The chain combines TRBV5-6 with TRBJ1-5; 11 bases fit TRBD1. CDR3 length: 16 amino acids. Germline trimming cut 0 bases from V and 7 bases from J; bases unmatched to any gene: 6. Germline V lookup: CDR1 SGHDT, CDR2 YYEEEE. The CDR3 nucleotides are TGTGCCAGCAGCTTGGCCGGACAGGGGGCTTTCCAGCCCCAGCATTTT. This gives the protein CASSLAGQGAFQPQHF.

The V gene is TRBV6-1, the J gene TRBJ2-1; 8 bases map to TRBD2. The CDR3 has 14 residues. The ends lost 4 bases at V and 7 bases at J; junction bases unmatched: 6. The germline V gene encodes CDR1 MNHNS and CDR2 SASEGT. For the CDR3, the DNA is TGTGCCAGCAGTGTCGCGGGGGGCCTAAATGAGCAGTTCTTC. Its translation is CASSVAGGLNEQFF.

In this sample, this clone turned up a few times. V and J are TRBV5-1 and TRBJ2-7; tentatively, D is TRBD1 or TRBD2 (5 bases each). CDR3 length equals 14 residues. The ends were cut back, 5 bases at V and 1 base at J, with 13 bases in the middle. Germline V gives CDR1 SGHRS, CDR2 YFSETQ. The CDR3 DNA reads as TGCGCCAGCAGAGGGGTGAGCGGTTCCTACGAGCAGTACTTC. It codes for CASRGVSGSYEQYF.

This chain uses TRBV10-3 with TRBJ1-5; D unresolved. Trimming removed 3 bases at V and 4 bases at J, with 7 bases between. The CDR3 runs to 13 residues. Per germline, CDR1 ENHRY and CDR2 SYGVKD. CDR3 protein: CAISDGENQPQHF. In DNA form, the CDR3 reads TGTGCCATCAGTGACGGGGAGAATCAGCCCCAGCATTTT.

This chain joins TRBV5-1 and TRBJ1-4, with D unclear. Per germline, CDR1 SGHRS and CDR2 YFSETQ. This CDR3 contains 13 residues. Trimming pared 0 bases from V and 11 bases from J, leaving 11 bases between. Written as DNA, the CDR3 is TGCGCCAGCAGCTTGGAGGTCACTAAGAAACTGTTTTTT. It codes for CASSLEVTKKLFF.

V gene TRBV10-3 combines with J gene TRBJ1-6; D gene ambiguous. The V end lost 5 bases, the J end lost 1 base, and 0 bases lay between the germline ends. CDR1 and CDR2 (germline): ENHRY, SYGVKD. CDR3 size: 12 residues. CDR3 DNA sequence: TGTGCCATCAGTTCCTATAATTCACCCCTCCACTTT. Translation: CAISSYNSPLHF.

This chain uses TRBV11-1 with TRBJ2-7; 8 bases align to TRBD2. Germline CDR1 is SGHAT and CDR2 is FQDESV (reference sequence). The CDR3 length is 15 residues. V lost 0 bases and J lost 3; bases outside the gene matches: 4. CDR3 loop: CASSLAGRGDYEQYF. The DNA of the CDR3 is TGTGCCAGCAGCTTAGCAGGGCGGGGGGACTACGAGCAGTACTTC.

This clone came up a few times. The chain uses TRBV2 and TRBJ1-2, with D tentatively TRBD1 (6 bases). CDR3 length: 12 amino acids. V lost 7 bases, J lost 11 bases, and 17 bases lay in between. The germline CDR1 and CDR2 sequences are SNHLY and FYNNEI. The CDR3 loop reads CASKANRVGYTF. The CDR3, as DNA: TGTGCCAGCAAAGCGAACAGGGTCGGGTACACCTTC.